Listed below are T cell receptor beta chains from one sample, sequenced in a study of cytomegalovirus exposure and HLA in healthy donors. Here immunoSEQ multiplex PCR was the method, and the copy in TCRdb shows in-frame clones only, minus some. The sample records around 300,000 clones, about four fifths being singletons. The sample taken for sequencing was PBMCs. All receptors come from a woman aged 40 to 50 in good health and CMV-seropositive. Each CDR3 is given with its conserved first and last residue. A D gene is named only where the DNA matches it firmly. Clone size is shown for a subset of rows, as once, few, many or a class of expanded clone.

V,size,D,J,CDR3,DNA
TRBV6-5,once,.,TRBJ2-7,CASSYTTGSTYEQYF,TGTGCCAGCAGTTACACTACAGGGAGCACCTACGAGCAGTACTTC
TRBV7-9,.,TRBD2,TRBJ2-7,CASSLGFAGGLPYEQYF,TGTGCCAGCAGCTTAGGGTTTGCGGGAGGACTTCCCTACGAGCAGTACTTC
TRBV5-6,once,.,TRBJ2-7,CASSLAGEQYF,TGTGCCAGCAGCTTGGCCGGTGAGCAGTACTTC
TRBV2,.,.,TRBJ1-1,CAAAGGKTEAFF,TGTGCTGCGGCGGGAGGGAAGACTGAAGCTTTCTTT
TRBV28,.,.,TRBJ1-2,CASSSGTNYGYTF,TGTGCCAGCAGTTCCGGGACAAACTATGGCTACACCTTC
TRBV5-1,.,.,TRBJ2-1,CASGLQYNEQFF,TGCGCCTCGGGACTCCAATACAATGAGCAGTTCTTC
TRBV6-1,.,TRBD1,TRBJ1-5,CASSTDRGSRQPQHF,TGTGCCAGCAGTACGGACAGGGGATCACGCCAGCCCCAGCATTTT
TRBV30,.,.,TRBJ2-1,CAWSVLLVGVYFF,TGTGCCTGGAGTGTCTTACTAGTCGGGGTCTATTTCTTC
TRBV7-2,.,TRBD2,TRBJ2-3,CASSLPSGSPDTQYF,TGTGCCAGCAGCTTACCTAGCGGGAGTCCAGATACGCAGTATTTT
TRBV19,.,TRBD1,TRBJ2-5,CASSMGTGGETQYF,TGTGCCAGTAGTATGGGGACAGGAGGAGAGACCCAGTACTTC
TRBV10-3,.,.,TRBJ2-4,CAISESKQALAKNIQYF,TGTGCCATCAGTGAGTCGAAACAGGCTTTAGCCAAAAACATTCAGTACTTC
TRBV4-2,.,TRBD2,TRBJ2-3,CASSQEWGVSLAASTDTQYF,TGTGCCAGCAGCCAAGAATGGGGGGTGTCCCTAGCGGCTAGCACAGATACGCAGTATTTT
TRBV7-2,once,.,TRBJ2-1,CASSLTSYNEQFF,TGTGCCAGCAGCTTAACTAGCTACAATGAGCAGTTCTTC
TRBV5-6,once,TRBD2,TRBJ2-2,CASSSQRLAGSGELFF,TGTGCCAGCAGCTCGCAAAGACTAGCGGGATCCGGGGAGCTGTTTTTT
TRBV5-4,.,TRBD2,TRBJ2-2,CASSRSGTSGTGELFF,TGTGCCAGCAGCCGATCTGGGACTAGTGGCACCGGGGAGCTGTTTTTT
TRBV30,.,TRBD1,TRBJ1-1,CAWKETGANTEAFF,TGTGCCTGGAAGGAGACAGGGGCGAACACTGAAGCTTTCTTT